These T cell receptor beta chains were read from a single sample in a study of blood T cell repertoires in COVID-19. Some clones are missing from TCRdb's copy, which holds only in-frame ones; the method was immunoSEQ multiplex PCR. Here the sample spans over 250,000 clones, roughly nine tenths being singletons. Sequencing was performed on PBMCs or T cells enriched from blood (not recorded which). The receptors originated from a man in his sixties who had recovered from COVID-19. The CDR3 runs from the conserved cysteine through the conserved F or W. Each record gives: D gene, J gene, clone size, V gene, CDR3 DNA, CDR3 protein. A D gene is named only where the DNA matches it firmly. Clone size, where shown, is once, few, many, or a class for clones that have expanded.

d_call: TRBD1; j_call: TRBJ2-6; clone_size: -; v_call: TRBV7-9; cdr3_nt: TGTGCCAGCAGCTATACAGGGGCTGGGGCCAACGTCCTGACTTTC; cdr3_aa: CASSYTGAGANVLTF
d_call: -; j_call: TRBJ2-7; clone_size: -; v_call: TRBV18; cdr3_nt: TGTGCCAGCTCACCTGGAAGCGATCACTCCTACGAGCAGTACTTC; cdr3_aa: CASSPGSDHSYEQYF
d_call: -; j_call: TRBJ2-5; clone_size: once; v_call: TRBV24-1; cdr3_nt: TGTGCCACCAGTGATTTGCAGCAGGGGAGAGAGACCCAGTACTTC; cdr3_aa: CATSDLQQGRETQYF
d_call: TRBD2; j_call: TRBJ2-7; clone_size: -; v_call: TRBV24-1; cdr3_nt: TGTGCCACCAGTGAGTCGGGGGGGGGCCCAAGCTCCTACGAGCAGTACTTC; cdr3_aa: CATSESGGGPSSYEQYF
d_call: -; j_call: TRBJ2-2; clone_size: once; v_call: TRBV18; cdr3_nt: TGTGCCAGCTCACCAGAGGTCGGGGAGCTGTTTTTT; cdr3_aa: CASSPEVGELFF
d_call: TRBD2; j_call: TRBJ2-3; clone_size: -; v_call: TRBV7-6; cdr3_nt: TGTGCCAGCAGCCCGGGGGGGGCCGGGGCAGATACGCAGTATTTT; cdr3_aa: CASSPGGAGADTQYF
d_call: TRBD1; j_call: TRBJ1-4; clone_size: -; v_call: TRBV9; cdr3_nt: TGTGCCAGCAGCGTAGCAGGACAGGGGGCCATGGGGAATGAAAAACTGTTTTTT; cdr3_aa: CASSVAGQGAMGNEKLFF
d_call: TRBD2; j_call: TRBJ2-7; clone_size: -; v_call: TRBV5-1; cdr3_nt: TGCGCCAGCAGCTTGGGTACTAGCGGAGCGTACGAGCAGTACTTC; cdr3_aa: CASSLGTSGAYEQYF
d_call: -; j_call: TRBJ2-1; clone_size: -; v_call: TRBV9; cdr3_nt: TGTGCCAGCAGCTCCCACTCTTACAATGAGCAGTTCTTC; cdr3_aa: CASSSHSYNEQFF
d_call: -; j_call: TRBJ1-2; clone_size: -; v_call: TRBV13; cdr3_nt: TGTGCCAGCAGCCCTCCCGGCGCGGCCCGCTATGGCTACACCTTC; cdr3_aa: CASSPPGAARYGYTF
d_call: -; j_call: TRBJ2-5; clone_size: once; v_call: TRBV10-3; cdr3_nt: TGTGCCACCAGTCCAGAACAAGAGACCCAGTACTTC; cdr3_aa: CATSPEQETQYF
d_call: TRBD2; j_call: TRBJ2-2; clone_size: -; v_call: TRBV5-4; cdr3_nt: TGTGCCAGCTCACCCGGGGGGTACACCGGGGAGCTGTTTTTT; cdr3_aa: CASSPGGYTGELFF
d_call: -; j_call: TRBJ2-7; clone_size: -; v_call: TRBV19; cdr3_nt: TGTGCCAGCAGCCTTAAGGGAGGATACTACGAGCAGTACTTC; cdr3_aa: CASSLKGGYYEQYF
d_call: TRBD1; j_call: TRBJ1-5; clone_size: -; v_call: TRBV18; cdr3_nt: TGTGCCAGCTCACCATTCCCGTCTAGGGGACAGGGGGCTAATCAGCCCCAGCATTTT; cdr3_aa: CASSPFPSRGQGANQPQHF
d_call: TRBD1; j_call: TRBJ1-1; clone_size: -; v_call: TRBV5-1; cdr3_nt: TGCGCCAGCAGCCCGGGACAGGGGTACACTGAAGCTTTCTTT; cdr3_aa: CASSPGQGYTEAFF
d_call: TRBD1; j_call: TRBJ1-1; clone_size: -; v_call: TRBV12-3/TRBV12-4; cdr3_nt: TGTGCCAGCACCAAACGGGACAGCGGAAAAGCTTTCTTT; cdr3_aa: CASTKRDSGKAFF
d_call: TRBD2; j_call: TRBJ2-7; clone_size: -; v_call: TRBV7-9; cdr3_nt: TGTGCCAGCAGCCCACCCCGGGGGGACGAGCAGTACTTC; cdr3_aa: CASSPPRGDEQYF
d_call: TRBD2; j_call: TRBJ2-1; clone_size: -; v_call: TRBV20-1; cdr3_nt: TGCAGTGCTAGTCCTTTGACTAGCGGCCGGAATGAGCAGTTCTTC; cdr3_aa: CSASPLTSGRNEQFF
d_call: TRBD2; j_call: TRBJ2-3; clone_size: -; v_call: TRBV19; cdr3_nt: TGTGCCAGTAGTCCACGGGAGGCCCCAGATACGCAGTATTTT; cdr3_aa: CASSPREAPDTQYF
d_call: TRBD2; j_call: TRBJ2-3; clone_size: -; v_call: TRBV7-3; cdr3_nt: TGTGCCAGCAGCTCAAAACCGAGCGGGGGCCCAAGTACGCAGTATTTT; cdr3_aa: CASSSKPSGGPSTQYF
d_call: TRBD1; j_call: TRBJ1-2; clone_size: -; v_call: TRBV5-1; cdr3_nt: TGCGCCAGCAGCTTGGCCGGGGACAGGGGGCTCGGCTACACCTTC; cdr3_aa: CASSLAGDRGLGYTF
d_call: TRBD1; j_call: TRBJ1-5; clone_size: -; v_call: TRBV7-2; cdr3_nt: TGTGCCAGCAGCTTGGGACAGGGGCGCCCCATTTGGAATCAGCCCCAGCATTTT; cdr3_aa: CASSLGQGRPIWNQPQHF
d_call: TRBD1; j_call: TRBJ1-3; clone_size: -; v_call: TRBV7-6; cdr3_nt: TGTGCCAGCAGCTTAAGGGGGACAGGGGCGGGAAACACCATATATTTT; cdr3_aa: CASSLRGTGAGNTIYF